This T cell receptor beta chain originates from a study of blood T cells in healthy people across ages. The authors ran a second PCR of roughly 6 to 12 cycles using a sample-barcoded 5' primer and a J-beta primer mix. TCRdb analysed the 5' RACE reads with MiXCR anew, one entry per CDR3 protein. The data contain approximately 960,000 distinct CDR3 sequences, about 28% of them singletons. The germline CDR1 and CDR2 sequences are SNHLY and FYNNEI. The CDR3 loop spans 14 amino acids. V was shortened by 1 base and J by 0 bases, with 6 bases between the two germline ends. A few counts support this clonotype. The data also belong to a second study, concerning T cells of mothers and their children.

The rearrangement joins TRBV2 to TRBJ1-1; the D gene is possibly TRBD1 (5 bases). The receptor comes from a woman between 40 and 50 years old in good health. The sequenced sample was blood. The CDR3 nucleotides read TGTGCCAGCAGTGAAGGCAGGGTGAACACTGAAGCTTTCTTT. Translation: CASSEGRVNTEAFF.